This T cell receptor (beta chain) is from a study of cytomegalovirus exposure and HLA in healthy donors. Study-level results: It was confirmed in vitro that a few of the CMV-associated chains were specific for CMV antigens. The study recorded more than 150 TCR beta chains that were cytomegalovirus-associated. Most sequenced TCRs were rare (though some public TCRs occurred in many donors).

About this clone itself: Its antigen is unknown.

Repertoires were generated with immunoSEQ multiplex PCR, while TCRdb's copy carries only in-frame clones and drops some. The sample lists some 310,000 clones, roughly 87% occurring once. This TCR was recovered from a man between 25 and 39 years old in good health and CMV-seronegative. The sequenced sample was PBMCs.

The CDR3, as DNA: TGTGCCAGCAGTTACCGAGGTGGCAGCCTCACAGATACGCAGTATTTT. Protein: CASSYRGGSLTDTQYF. The rearrangement joins TRBV6-5 to TRBJ2-3, with D unresolved. V was clipped by 2 bases and J by 2 bases, with 14 bases between them. Per the germline V gene, CDR1 is MNHEY and CDR2 is SVGAGI. This CDR3 is 16 amino acids long.